Below, 26 T cell receptor beta chains from the same sample are listed, as sequenced in a study of blood T cell repertoires in COVID-19. Produced via immunoSEQ multiplex PCR; TCRdb's table is partial and in-frame only. Found here are some 140,000 clones, under 85% of them singletons; the top ten hold approximately 0.63%. The sequenced sample was peripheral blood. Every receptor here comes from a man between 60 and 75 years old with COVID-19, enrolled during active disease.

The gene calls are TRBV24-1 and TRBJ2-3; 9 nucleotides align to TRBD1. The germline CDR1 and CDR2 sequences are KGHDR and SFDVKD. Trimming removed 3 bases from V and 2 bases from J; junction bases left unmatched: 5. This CDR3 region has 16 residues. In DNA, the CDR3 is TGTGCCACCAGTGATCCGACAGGGGGACTCACAGATACGCAGTATTTT. Protein sequence: CATSDPTGGLTDTQYF.

The CDR3: CASSHGMSGYTF. The CDR3 nucleotides are TGTGCCAGCAGCCACGGGATGTCTGGCTACACCTTC. The rearrangement uses TRBV7-2 and TRBJ1-2; D remains unclear. In germline, CDR1 is SGHTA, CDR2 FQGNSA. The CDR3 length is 12 residues. The ends were cut back, 5 bases at V and 7 bases at J, with 11 bases in the middle.

The chain combines TRBV13 with TRBJ1-1; D is perhaps TRBD1 (5 bases). The V gene lost 5 bases and the J gene lost 9 bases, with 28 bases spanning the gap. Germline CDR1 PRHDT, CDR2 FYEKMQ (reference sequence). This CDR3 comprises 17 residues. The DNA of the CDR3 is TGTGCCAGCAGCGCAATGGGGGGGATGACAGTTCTGGATCAAGCTTTCTTT. Translated, it gives CASSAMGGMTVLDQAFF.

This chain connects TRBV7-2 to TRBJ2-7; 7 bases are shared with TRBD1. CDR1 SGHTA and CDR2 FQGNSA come from the germline V gene. The CDR3 totals 14 residues. J lost 0 bases, V lost 4 bases, and 3 bases had no gene match. CDR3 sequence reads: CASSSGQLSYEQYF. CDR3 coding DNA: TGTGCCAGCAGCTCGGGACAGCTCTCCTACGAGCAGTACTTC.

Of note for this clone: The same CDR3 is also encoded by other DNA sequences in this sample. The V gene is TRBV2, the J gene TRBJ1-5; 8 bases are a match to TRBD1. V lost 6 bases, J lost 6 bases, and 4 bases stayed unmatched. Germline V gene data show CDR1 as SNHLY and CDR2 as FYNNEI. The CDR3 is 13 residues long. In DNA, the CDR3 is TGTGCCAGCAGCGAACAGGGGGGTCAGCCCCAGCATTTT. Its protein is CASSEQGGQPQHF.

This sequence joins TRBV5-8 and TRBJ1-5, with 9 bases fitting TRBD1. The CDR3 runs to 16 residues. V lost 5 bases to trimming and J lost 3 bases; unmatched junction nucleotides: 9. Germline V gives CDR1 SGHTS, CDR2 YDEGEE. The CDR3 nucleotides read TGTGCCAGCAGGTCCGGGACAGGGCACATCAATCAGCCCCAGCATTTT. Residues: CASRSGTGHINQPQHF.

Only one count was recorded for this clone. The chain links TRBV7-6 to TRBJ1-6; possible D gene TRBD1, 5 bases. Per the germline V gene, CDR1 is SGHVS and CDR2 is FNYEAQ. The CDR3 is 12 residues long. Deletions cut 4 bases from V and 10 bases from J, with 8 bases between. The CDR3 coding sequence is TGTGCCAGCAGCTCGACAGCATCACCCCTCCACTTT. This encodes CASSSTASPLHF.

The chain couples TRBV7-2 to TRBJ1-2; no clear D. V was cut by 4 bases and J by 2 bases, with 11 bases left in between. Germline V gene sequence: CDR1 SGHTA, CDR2 FQGNSA. CDR3 length: 14 residues. CDR3 DNA sequence: TGTGCCAGCAGCTCCCCGACGGAGAACTATGGCTACACCTTC. Residues: CASSSPTENYGYTF. The full variable domain, in which reference TRBV7-2 and TRBJ1-2 provide the parts outside the CDR3, is GAGVSQSPSNKVTEKGKDVELRCDPISGHTALYWYRQSLGQGLEFLIYFQGNSAPDKSGLPSDRFSAERTGGSVSTLTIQRTQQEDSAVYLCASSSPTENYGYTFGSGTRLTVV.

The sample holds a few counts of this clone. The chain has TRBV12-3 or TRBV12-4 and TRBJ2-7, with TRBD1 as a possible D gene (5 bases). V dropped 3 bases and J dropped 3 bases, with 6 bases sitting between them. The CDR3 consists of 12 residues. The CDR3 DNA reads TGTGCCAGCAGTTTTGGACACTACGAGCAGTACTTC. Protein product: CASSFGHYEQYF.

J is TRBJ1-2 and V is TRBV27, with 7 positions matching TRBD1. This CDR3 comprises 15 residues. Per the germline V gene, CDR1 is MNHEY and CDR2 is SMNVEV (reference sequence). V was clipped by 5 bases and J by 2 bases; unmatched bases: 8. CDR3 amino acids: CASSPRAGGNYGYTF. CDR3 coding DNA: TGTGCCAGCAGTCCCCGCGCAGGGGGAAACTATGGCTACACCTTC.

This clone was seen once. Sequence at one end of the junction differs from germline and may be a read error. J is TRBJ2-1 and V is TRBV7-7; 8 positions match TRBD2. Germline loops: CDR1 SSHAT, CDR2 FNYEAQ (reference sequence). This CDR3 has 15 amino acids. The CDR3 region is CASSLVAGGYNEQFF. The CDR3 DNA is TGTGCTAGCAGCTTAGTGGCGGGGGGATACAATGAGCAGTTCTTC.

The chain uses TRBV7-3 and TRBJ2-1; 9 bases line up with TRBD2. V lost 5 bases, J lost 3 bases, and 5 bases stayed unmatched. CDR1 and CDR2 from the germline V gene are SGHTA and FQGTGA. This CDR3 has 15 amino acids. The CDR3 spells CASSIGTSIYNEQFF. CDR3 nucleotide sequence: TGTGCCAGCAGCATCGGGACTAGCATCTACAATGAGCAGTTCTTC. The complete variable domain, with remaining parts taken from reference TRBV7-3 and TRBJ2-1, reads GAGVSQTPSNKVTEKGKYVELRCDPISGHTALYWYRQSLGQGPEFLIYFQGTGAADDSGLPNDRFFAVRPEGSVSTLKIQRTERGDSAVYLCASSIGTSIYNEQFFGPGTRLTVL.

V usage is TRBV9 and J usage is TRBJ2-1, with D tentatively TRBD2 (5 bases). Trimming pared 3 bases from V and 4 bases from J, leaving 11 bases between. The CDR3 has 14 residues. Germline V gene lookup returns CDR1 SGDLS and CDR2 YYNGEE. The chain's CDR3 is CASSGLQAYNEQFF. DNA of the CDR3: TGTGCCAGCAGCGGACTACAAGCGTACAATGAGCAGTTCTTC.

The rearrangement links TRBV5-6 to TRBJ1-5; D is undetermined. Trimming pared 0 bases from V and 10 bases from J, leaving 14 bases between. Germline values: CDR1 SGHDT, CDR2 YYEEEE. CDR3 length: 14 residues. CDR3 sequence (DNA): TGTGCCAGCAGCTTGGGGCGGAGCATGGGTCCCCAGCATTTT. Translated: CASSLGRSMGPQHF.

The CDR3 loop reads CASRASGSGSEQFF. In DNA, the CDR3 is TGTGCCAGCAGGGCTAGCGGGAGCGGCAGTGAGCAGTTCTTC. The chain has TRBV9 and TRBJ2-1, with 10 bases fitting TRBD2. V shed 5 bases, J shed 9 bases, and the junction held 8 bases outside the gene matches. CDR3 length: 14 amino acids. CDR1 is SGDLS, CDR2 YYNGEE, per germline. The variable domain in full, completed from reference TRBV9 and TRBJ2-1, reads DSGVTQTPKHLITATGQRVTLRCSPRSGDLSVYWYQQSLDQGLQFLIQYYNGEERAKGNILERFSAQQFPDLHSELNLSSLELGDSALYFCASRASGSGSEQFFGPGTRLTVL.

The chain links TRBV19 to TRBJ1-3, with 9 bases identical to TRBD1. Germline V gene data show CDR1 as LNHDA and CDR2 as SQIVND (reference sequence). The CDR3 runs 16 residues. The V gene end was trimmed by 9 bases and the J gene end by 0 bases; junction bases not matched to a gene: 9. CDR3 amino acids: CASGQGPDPSGNTIYF. The CDR3 DNA sequence: TGTGCCAGCGGACAGGGGCCGGACCCCTCTGGAAACACCATATATTTT.

The rearrangement links TRBV11-3 to TRBJ1-4; no clear D. Between the trimmed V and J ends, which lost 3 bases and 0 bases, there was a span of 8 bases. This CDR3 is built from 15 residues. Germline-derived CDR1 and CDR2 are SGHNT and YENEEA. The CDR3 sequence: CASSFAGTTNEKLFF. CDR3 DNA sequence: TGTGCCAGCAGCTTCGCCGGGACAACTAATGAAAAACTGTTTTTT.

The chain links TRBV5-1 to TRBJ2-1; 8 nucleotides match TRBD1. This CDR3 comprises 16 residues. V shed 2 bases and J 6 bases; nucleotides not matched to a gene: 10. Germline V gene sequence: CDR1 SGHRS, CDR2 YFSETQ. CDR3 in amino acids: CASSFSSGTGPNEQFF. In DNA, the CDR3 is TGCGCCAGCAGCTTTTCCTCCGGGACAGGCCCCAATGAGCAGTTCTTC.

The rearrangement joins TRBV7-9 to TRBJ1-1; D unresolved. Germline CDR1 SEHNR, CDR2 FQNEAQ (reference sequence). V was clipped by 5 bases and J by 5 bases, with 15 bases between them. The CDR3 has 14 amino acids. The CDR3 coding sequence is TGTGCCAGCAGCCCTAACGGTGGGAGGACTGAAGCTTTCTTT. This sequence encodes CASSPNGGRTEAFF.

The chain couples TRBV6-6 to TRBJ1-3; D may be TRBD1 (6 bases). CDR1 MNHNY and CDR2 SVGAGI come from the germline V gene (reference sequence). Trimming shortened V by 8 bases and J by 0 bases, and 14 bases separated the two germline ends. The CDR3 is 15 amino acids. Written as DNA, the CDR3 is TGTGCCAGCTATGGGGGCCAGGGCTCTGGAAACACCATATATTTT. Translating it yields CASYGGQGSGNTIYF.

This chain connects TRBV19 to TRBJ2-6; D is uncertain. The CDR3 loop spans 13 amino acids. Trimming took 5 bases from V and 3 from J, leaving 5 bases between them. Germline CDR1 and CDR2: LNHDA and SQIVND (reference sequence). The CDR3 loop reads CASSPNGANVLTF. As DNA, the CDR3 is TGTGCCAGTAGTCCCAATGGGGCCAACGTCCTGACTTTC.

This rearrangement joins TRBV28 to TRBJ1-6; D possibly corresponds to TRBD1 (6 bases). The CDR3 spans 16 residues. Germline assignment: CDR1 MDHEN and CDR2 SYDVKM. The V and J ends lost 1 base and 10 bases respectively, with 17 bases between them. The CDR3 here is CASSLFTGSGASPLHF. DNA of the CDR3: TGTGCCAGCAGTTTATTCACAGGGTCCGGGGCCTCACCCCTCCACTTT.

V and J are TRBV21-1 and TRBJ1-3; whether TRBD1, the table's D call, matches the DNA was not checked. TRBV21-1 is labeled a pseudogene. The CDR3 runs to 16 residues. DNA of the CDR3: TGTGCCAGCAGCACAGACAGGGGGAGGTCTGGAAACACCATATATTTT. Its protein product is CASSTDRGRSGNTIYF.

V and J are TRBV7-2 and TRBJ2-6; 7 nucleotides align to TRBD1. J lost 0 bases, V lost 5 bases, and 7 bases had no gene match. From germline, CDR1 is SGHTA and CDR2 FQGNSA. The CDR3 totals 17 residues. This chain's CDR3 is CASSLDRASSGANVLTF. DNA of the CDR3: TGTGCCAGCAGCCTAGACAGGGCCTCCTCTGGGGCCAACGTCCTGACTTTC.

V and J are TRBV3-1 (or the pseudogene TRBV3-2) and TRBJ1-2; the D is unclear. The CDR3 spans 14 residues. In germline, CDR1 is LGHDT, CDR2 YNNKEL (reference sequence). Trimming removed 8 bases from V and 2 bases from J, with 15 bases in between. This chain's CDR3 is CASPGKAGNYGYTF. DNA of the CDR3: TGTGCCAGCCCCGGGAAGGCCGGGAACTATGGCTACACCTTC.

The V call is TRBV28, the J call TRBJ1-2; D unclear. Germline CDR1 reads MDHEN; CDR2 reads SYDVKM. Trimming cost V 3 bases and J 6 bases, with 11 bases left between them. There are 13 residues in the CDR3. CDR3 region: CASSFYSQHGYTF. The CDR3 nucleotides read TGTGCCAGCAGTTTTTACAGTCAACATGGCTACACCTTC.